One sample yielded the 13 T cell receptor beta chains listed below, sequenced in a study of Ad26.COV2.S vaccination and SARS-CoV-2 variants (dated by TCRdb to the early 2020s). The sample's treatment or condition label is to be understood as: 19 received Ad26.COV2.S at low or high dose, single or two shots; about five received placebo; per-sample allocation not given. For vaccine and placebo recipients, the sequenced repertoires came from samples collected on day 63 after the first injection. Receptors were amplified or captured by the immunoSEQ multiplex PCR assay. TCRdb took this table from immuneACCESS and kept in-frame rearrangements with V and J called. Such tables lack part of the clones; where checked against another copy, unresolved V genes explain under half of the gap, and the rest is unexplained. The sample yields more than 300,000 clones; roughly 86% were counted once. The biggest ten clones account for more than 1.5% of the sample.

This specimen consisted of peripheral blood, obtained in a trial of Ad26.COV2.S vaccine versus placebo. The receptors were gathered from a person between 18 and 60 years old who received the Ad26.COV2.S COVID-19 vaccine or a placebo.

This clone was seen more than once but under ten times. The genes are TRBV3-1 (or the pseudogene TRBV3-2) and TRBJ2-3; 7 bases line up with TRBD1. J lost 2 bases, V lost 4 bases, and 12 bases had no gene match. There are 17 residues in the CDR3. Germline V gene sequence: CDR1 LGHDT, CDR2 YNNKEL (reference sequence). The DNA for the CDR3 is TGTGCCAGCAGCCGGTCCAGGGGGACCGTTTTCACAGATACGCAGTATTTT. As protein: CASSRSRGTVFTDTQYF.

This chain joins TRBV2 and TRBJ2-7, with D perhaps TRBD1 (6 bases). V dropped 2 bases and J dropped 2 bases, with 13 bases sitting between them. CDR1 is SNHLY, CDR2 FYNNEI, per germline. This CDR3 has 15 amino acids. CDR3 DNA: TGTGCCAGCAGTGAACCGGGACACCATGCCTACGAGCAGTACTTC. It encodes CASSEPGHHAYEQYF.

This clone was seen a single time. V usage is TRBV6-5 and J usage is TRBJ1-6; possibly TRBD1 for D (5 bases). The V end was cut by 2 bases, the J end by 7 bases, with 12 bases between. Germline V gene data show CDR1 as MNHEY and CDR2 as SVGAGI. The CDR3 length is 15 residues. The CDR3 spells CASSYEAGRNSPLHF. The DNA for the CDR3 is TGTGCCAGCAGTTACGAGGCAGGGCGGAATTCACCCCTCCACTTT.

The rearrangement uses TRBV6-5 and TRBJ2-2, with D perhaps matching TRBD1 (6 bases). V was shortened by 8 bases and J by 6 bases, with 19 bases between the two germline ends. The CDR3 runs 15 residues. The germline V gene has CDR1 MNHEY and CDR2 SVGAGI. This chain's CDR3 is CASSMGARAAGELFF. The CDR3 bases are TGTGCCAGCTCCATGGGGGCGCGGGCGGCCGGGGAGCTGTTTTTT.

V usage is TRBV18 and J usage is TRBJ1-5, with TRBD1 matching over 10 bases. J gave up 2 bases and V 6 bases, and 4 bases lay outside the gene matches. In germline, CDR1 is KGHSH, CDR2 LQKENI. The CDR3 loop spans 15 amino acids. The chain's CDR3 is CASSSGTGGNQPQHF. The CDR3 bases are TGTGCCAGCTCGTCCGGGACAGGGGGCAATCAGCCCCAGCATTTT.

The chain employs TRBV30 and TRBJ2-1, with D unclear. The germline V and J ends were trimmed by 3 bases and 3 bases, with 12 bases remaining between them. The CDR3 is 14 residues long. Germline CDR1 is GTSNPN and CDR2 is SVGIG (reference sequence). The CDR3 nucleotides are TGTGCCTGGAGAGGTAGATATTTCTACAATGAGCAGTTCTTC. This translates into CAWRGRYFYNEQFF.

The chain is built from TRBV7-3 and TRBJ2-3; TRBD1 matches at 7 bases. The trim removed 4 bases at V and 5 bases at J, leaving 6 bases unmatched. The CDR3 covers 14 residues. Per the germline V gene, CDR1 is SGHTA and CDR2 is FQGTGA. The CDR3 DNA sequence: TGTGCCAGCAGCTATGGACAGGTGGGAGATACGCAGTATTTT. Encoded protein: CASSYGQVGDTQYF.

The rearrangement joins TRBV4-2 to TRBJ1-2; D uncertain. CDR1 and CDR2 (germline): LGHNA, YNFKEQ. The length of the CDR3 is 15 residues. Trimming took 4 bases from V and 5 from J, leaving 17 bases between them. The CDR3 region has the DNA TGTGCCAGCAGCCTTGAAGGTAGTGGGGTTTATGGCTACACCTTC. It specifies CASSLEGSGVYGYTF.

This clone appeared a few times. J is TRBJ2-7 and V is TRBV2; 8 bases agree with TRBD1. The CDR3 has 14 amino acids. CDR1 SNHLY and CDR2 FYNNEI come from the germline V gene. Germline trimming cut 11 bases from V and 0 bases from J; bases unmatched to any gene: 9. The CDR3 region has the DNA TGTGCCTCTAAGGACAGGGAAGGCTCCTACGAGCAGTACTTC. As protein: CASKDREGSYEQYF.

The chain uses TRBV29-1 and TRBJ1-2; 7 bases fit TRBD1. The J segment lost 2 bases and the V segment lost 6 bases, leaving 9 bases of the junction unmatched. Germline-derived CDR1 and CDR2 are SQVTM and ANQGSEA. The CDR3 is 14 amino acids. The CDR3 DNA reads as TGCAGCGTGGACCCGACAGGGTTAAACTATGGCTACACCTTC. Translated, it gives CSVDPTGLNYGYTF.

The sample holds a few counts of this clone. The J gene is TRBJ1-2, the V gene TRBV5-8; TRBD1 is a possible D gene (5 bases). Looked up from germline, CDR1 is SGHTS and CDR2 is YDEGEE. Deletions cut 2 bases from V and 4 bases from J, with 15 bases between. The CDR3 has 15 amino acids. CDR3 in DNA: TGTGCCAGCAGCTTCCGGTTTAGTGGGGGCTATGGCTACACCTTC. It is translated as CASSFRFSGGYGYTF.

This chain uses TRBV5-4 with TRBJ2-7, with D tentatively TRBD2 (7 bases). The length of the CDR3 is 14 residues. V shed 3 bases and J shed 4 bases, with 14 bases lying between them. Germline CDR1 is SGHNT and CDR2 is YYREEE (reference sequence). The CDR3, as DNA: TGTGCCAGCAGCTCCTCGGGGGGCGGGTACGAGCAGTACTTC. Translating it yields CASSSSGGGYEQYF.

This clone has only a few counts. This rearrangement joins TRBV6-2 or TRBV6-3 to TRBJ1-5; D remains unclear. Germline loops: CDR1 MNHEY, CDR2 SVGEGT. The CDR3 length is 14 residues. The germline V and J ends were trimmed by 4 bases and 2 bases, with 9 bases remaining between them. CDR3 residues: CASSLRQGNQPQHF. The CDR3 DNA reads TGTGCCAGCAGTTTGAGGCAGGGCAATCAGCCCCAGCATTTT.